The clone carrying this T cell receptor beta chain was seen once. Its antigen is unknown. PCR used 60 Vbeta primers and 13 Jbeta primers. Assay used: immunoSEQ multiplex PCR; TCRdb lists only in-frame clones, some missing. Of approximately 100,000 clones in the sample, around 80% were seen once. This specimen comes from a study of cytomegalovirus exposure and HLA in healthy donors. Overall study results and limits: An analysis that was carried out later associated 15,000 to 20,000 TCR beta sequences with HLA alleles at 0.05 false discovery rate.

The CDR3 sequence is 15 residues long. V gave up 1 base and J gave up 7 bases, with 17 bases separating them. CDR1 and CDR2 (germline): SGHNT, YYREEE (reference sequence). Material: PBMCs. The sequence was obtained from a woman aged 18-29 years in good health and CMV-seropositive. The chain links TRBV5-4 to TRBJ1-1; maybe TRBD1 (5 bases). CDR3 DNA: TGTGCCAGCAGCTTGCGTCTGGGGGGGGGATTTGAAGCTTTCTTT. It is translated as CASSLRLGGGFEAFF.